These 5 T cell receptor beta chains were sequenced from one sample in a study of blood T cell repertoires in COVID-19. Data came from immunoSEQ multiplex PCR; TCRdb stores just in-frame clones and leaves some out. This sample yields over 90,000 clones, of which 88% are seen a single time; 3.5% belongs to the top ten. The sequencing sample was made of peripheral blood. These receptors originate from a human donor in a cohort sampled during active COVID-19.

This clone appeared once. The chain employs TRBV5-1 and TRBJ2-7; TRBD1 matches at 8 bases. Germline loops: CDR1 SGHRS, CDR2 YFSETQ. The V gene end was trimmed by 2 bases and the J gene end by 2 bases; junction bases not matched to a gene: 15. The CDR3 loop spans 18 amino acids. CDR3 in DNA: TGCGCCAGCAGCTTTCAATCCTCAGGGGGCGGCCAAGCCTACGAGCAGTACTTC. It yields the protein CASSFQSSGGGQAYEQYF. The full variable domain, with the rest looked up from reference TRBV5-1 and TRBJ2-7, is KAGVTQTPRYLIKTRGQQVTLSCSPISGHRSVSWYQQTPGQGLQFLFEYFSETQRNKGNFPGRFSGRQFSNSRSEMNVSTLELGDSALYLCASSFQSSGGGQAYEQYFGPGTRLTVT.

CDR3 in DNA: TGTGCCAGCAGGACAGGGAATTTAGAAAAACTGTTTTTT. Translation gives CASRTGNLEKLFF. The chain links TRBV7-9 to TRBJ1-4, with TRBD1 matching over 7 bases. Germline assignment: CDR1 SEHNR and CDR2 FQNEAQ (reference sequence). V lost 6 bases and J lost 8; bases outside the gene matches: 6. This CDR3 region has 13 residues.

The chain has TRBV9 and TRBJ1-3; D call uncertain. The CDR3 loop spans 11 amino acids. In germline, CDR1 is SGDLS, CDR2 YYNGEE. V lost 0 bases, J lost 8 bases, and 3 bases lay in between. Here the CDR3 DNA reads TGTGCCAGCAGCGTAGGAGACACCATATATTTT. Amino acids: CASSVGDTIYF.

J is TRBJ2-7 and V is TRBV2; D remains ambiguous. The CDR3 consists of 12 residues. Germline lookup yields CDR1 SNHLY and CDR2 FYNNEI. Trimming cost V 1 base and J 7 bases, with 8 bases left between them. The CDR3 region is CASSEGGREQYF. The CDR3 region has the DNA TGTGCCAGCAGTGAAGGTGGGCGTGAGCAGTACTTC. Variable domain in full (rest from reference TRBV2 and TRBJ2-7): EPEVTQTPSHQVTQMGQEVILRCVPISNHLYFYWYRQILGQKVEFLVSFYNNEISEKSEIFDDQFSVERPDGSNFTLKIRSTKLEDSAMYFCASSEGGREQYFGPGTRLTVT.

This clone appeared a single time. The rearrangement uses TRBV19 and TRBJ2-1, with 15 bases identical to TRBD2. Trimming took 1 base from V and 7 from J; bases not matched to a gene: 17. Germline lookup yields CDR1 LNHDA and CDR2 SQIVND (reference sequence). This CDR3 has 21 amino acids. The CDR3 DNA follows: TGTGCCAGTAGTATAGCGGTGCGAGGACTAGCGGGAGGGCGTTCGGGAAATGAGCAGTTCTTC. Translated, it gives CASSIAVRGLAGGRSGNEQFF.